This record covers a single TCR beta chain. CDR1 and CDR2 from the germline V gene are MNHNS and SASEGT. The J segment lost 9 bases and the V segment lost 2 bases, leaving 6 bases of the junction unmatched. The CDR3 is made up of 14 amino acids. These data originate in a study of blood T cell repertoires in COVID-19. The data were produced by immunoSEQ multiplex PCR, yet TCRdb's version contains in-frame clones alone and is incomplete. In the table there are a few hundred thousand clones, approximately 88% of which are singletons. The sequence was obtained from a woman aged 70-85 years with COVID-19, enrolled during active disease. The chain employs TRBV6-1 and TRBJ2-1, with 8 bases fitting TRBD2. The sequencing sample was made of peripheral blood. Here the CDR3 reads CASSEIGRALEQFF. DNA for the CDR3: TGTGCCAGCAGTGAAATCGGGAGGGCCCTTGAGCAGTTCTTC.